The clone carrying this TCR beta chain was seen repeatedly, ten times or more. Antigen unknown. Diagnoses used clinical symptoms, serum thyroxine and TRAb, thyroid ultrasound and orbital computed tomography. PBMCs came from 9 to 10 ml fresh peripheral blood. These data belong to a study of T cells in Graves' hyperthyroidism and ophthalmopathy. Germline values: CDR1 DFQATT, CDR2 SNEGSKA (reference sequence). V gave up 7 bases and J gave up 2 bases, with 9 bases separating them. This CDR3 is 12 amino acids long. Overall study findings and caveats: Before onset, ophthalmopathy was predicted by the model a median about 6.2 months earlier.

Amplified regions were TCR beta CDR3 sequences from RNA transcripts. TCR CDR3 regions were first amplified by RT-PCR with HTBI primers. TCRdb reanalysed the multiplex PCR reads using MiXCR and keeps one entry per CDR3 protein. Among a few hundred thousand distinct CDR3 sequences listed, 13% to 15% were seen once. The receptor's source is a woman aged 25-40 years with Graves' ophthalmopathy. The material sequenced was blood. The rearrangement uses TRBV20-1 and TRBJ1-5, with D tentatively TRBD1 (5 bases). The CDR3 DNA follows: TGCAGTGTACCCAGGGGCAATCAGCCCCAGCATTTT. This gives the protein CSVPRGNQPQHF.